This note documents a single TCR beta chain sequence. Its antigen is as yet unknown. TCRbeta library preparation incorporated unique molecular identifiers. TCRdb reanalysed the PCR reads using MiXCR and keeps one entry per CDR3 protein. The sample gives about 200,000 distinct CDR3 sequences, 7.5% to 9.5% of which show up once; 35% is in the top ten. V lost 7 bases to trimming and J lost 5 bases; unmatched junction nucleotides: 11. Germline V gene lookup returns CDR1 SEHNR and CDR2 FQNEAQ (reference sequence). The length of the CDR3 is 15 residues. This entry belongs to a study of T-cell reconstitution after alpha-beta-depleted transplantation in children. General observations from the study: Surviving recipient T cells and thymic progenitors accounted for the high day-60 TCRbeta diversity observed in some patients.

V and J are TRBV7-9 and TRBJ1-2, with 9 bases that match TRBD1. Sequencing used PBMCs, mostly from graft donor cells, obtained 360 days after TCRalphabeta/CD19-depleted stem cell transplant. The source of this sequence is a male patient under 10 years old who had a stem cell transplant for acute myeloid leukemia, so the T cells may come from the graft donor. Here the CDR3 DNA reads TGTGCCAGCATCCCGGGACAGGGAGCGGTATATGGCTACACCTTC. It yields the protein CASIPGQGAVYGYTF.